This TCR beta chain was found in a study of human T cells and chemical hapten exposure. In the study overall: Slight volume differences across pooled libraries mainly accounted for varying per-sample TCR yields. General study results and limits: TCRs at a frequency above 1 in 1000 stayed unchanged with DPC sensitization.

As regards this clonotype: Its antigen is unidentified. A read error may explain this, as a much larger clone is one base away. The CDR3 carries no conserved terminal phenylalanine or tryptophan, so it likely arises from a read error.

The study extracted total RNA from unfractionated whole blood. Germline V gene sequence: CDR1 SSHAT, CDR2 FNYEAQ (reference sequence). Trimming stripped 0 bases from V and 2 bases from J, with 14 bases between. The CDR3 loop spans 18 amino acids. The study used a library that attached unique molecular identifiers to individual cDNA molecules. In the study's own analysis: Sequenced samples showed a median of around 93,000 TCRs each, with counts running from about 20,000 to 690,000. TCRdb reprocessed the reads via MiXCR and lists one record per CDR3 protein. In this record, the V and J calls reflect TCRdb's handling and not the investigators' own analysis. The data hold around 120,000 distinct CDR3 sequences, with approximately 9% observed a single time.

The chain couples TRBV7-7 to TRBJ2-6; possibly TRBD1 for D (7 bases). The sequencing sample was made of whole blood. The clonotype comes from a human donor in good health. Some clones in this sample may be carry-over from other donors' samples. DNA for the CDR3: TGTGCCAGCAGCTTAGCGGGGGGCACAGGGGCTGGGGCCAACGTCCTGACTTTA. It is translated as CASSLAGGTGAGANVLTL.